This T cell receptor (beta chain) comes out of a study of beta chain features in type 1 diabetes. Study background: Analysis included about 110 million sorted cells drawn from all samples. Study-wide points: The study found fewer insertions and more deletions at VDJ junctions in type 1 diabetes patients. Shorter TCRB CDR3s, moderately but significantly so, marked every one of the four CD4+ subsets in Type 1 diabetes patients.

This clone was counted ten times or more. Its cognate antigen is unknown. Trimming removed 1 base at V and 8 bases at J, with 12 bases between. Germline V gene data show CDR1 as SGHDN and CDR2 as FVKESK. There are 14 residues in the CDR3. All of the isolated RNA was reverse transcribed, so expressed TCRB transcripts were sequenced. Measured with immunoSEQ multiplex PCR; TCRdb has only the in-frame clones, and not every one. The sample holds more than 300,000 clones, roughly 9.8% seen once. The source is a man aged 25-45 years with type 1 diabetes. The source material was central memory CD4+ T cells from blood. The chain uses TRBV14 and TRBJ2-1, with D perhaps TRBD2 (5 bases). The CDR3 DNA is TGTGCCAGCAGCCAAGTTAACCCGAGGGATGAGCAGTTCTTC. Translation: CASSQVNPRDEQFF. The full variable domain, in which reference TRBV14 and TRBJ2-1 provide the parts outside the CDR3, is EAGVTQFPSHSVIEKGQTVTLRCDPISGHDNLYWYRRVMGKEIKFLLHFVKESKQDESGMPNNRFLAERTGGTYSTLKVQPAELEDSGVYFCASSQVNPRDEQFFGPGTRLTVL.